This T cell receptor (beta chain) was documented in a study of T-cell reconstitution after alpha-beta-depleted transplantation in children. Whole-study results and caveats: Elevated TCRbeta diversity at day 60 was traced, in some patients, to surviving recipient T cells and thymic progenitors.

Molecular barcoding with unique molecular identifiers was used for the TCRbeta library. TCRdb ran MiXCR on the PCR reads and lists one entry per CDR3 protein. The sample lists about 510,000 distinct CDR3 sequences, 11% occurring once. At least ten counts were recorded for this clonotype. Its target is not known. The origin of this receptor is a female patient aged 2-10 years who had a stem cell transplant for aplastic anemia, so the T cells may come from the graft donor. Sequencing used PBMCs, mostly from graft donor cells, obtained 180 days after TCRalphabeta/CD19-depleted stem cell transplant.

The CDR3 protein is CASTFGGDRVAYNEQFF. The CDR3, as DNA: TGTGCCAGCACCTTTGGCGGGGACAGGGTAGCCTACAATGAGCAGTTCTTC. The rearrangement joins TRBV27 to TRBJ2-1, with 9 bases matching TRBD1. V shed 7 bases and J 2 bases; nucleotides not matched to a gene: 12. The length of the CDR3 is 17 residues. The germline V gene encodes CDR1 MNHEY and CDR2 SMNVEV (reference sequence).